The 24 T cell receptor beta chains below all came from one sample that was sequenced in a study of cytomegalovirus exposure and HLA in healthy donors. Profiled with immunoSEQ multiplex PCR; TCRdb holds only in-frame clones, not every one. The data contain 55,000 to 80,000 clones, 95% of them singletons. Sequencing was carried out using PBMCs. The receptors derive from a woman younger than 35 in good health and CMV-seropositive.

This clone was seen once. V usage is TRBV5-4 and J usage is TRBJ2-1; possibly TRBD2 for D (6 bases). CDR3 length: 15 amino acids. Trimming removed 2 bases at V and 6 bases at J, with 15 bases between. Germline V gene lookup returns CDR1 SGHNT and CDR2 YYREEE (reference sequence). The CDR3: CASSLPGSGPNEQFF. CDR3 in DNA: TGTGCCAGCAGCTTACCCGGTAGCGGACCCAATGAGCAGTTCTTC.

This clone was counted a few times. The chain recombines TRBV28 with TRBJ1-1; D possibly corresponds to TRBD1 (6 bases). V lost 2 bases and J 3 bases, leaving 7 bases between the germline ends. The CDR3 is made up of 13 amino acids. Germline CDR1 is MDHEN and CDR2 is SYDVKM. The CDR3 DNA reads as TGTGCCAGCAGTTTAGGGGGCGACACTGAAGCTTTCTTT. It encodes CASSLGGDTEAFF.

The rearrangement uses TRBV7-9 and TRBJ2-7; the D is unclear. From germline, CDR1 is SEHNR and CDR2 FQNEAQ (reference sequence). The V end lost 1 base, the J end lost 6 bases, and 10 bases lay between the germline ends. The CDR3 covers 13 residues. The CDR3 nucleotides are TGTGCCAGCAGCTTAGGTGAGTTCGGCGAGCAGTACTTC. It translates to CASSLGEFGEQYF.

This clone was counted once. V gene TRBV5-4 combines with J gene TRBJ2-1; 13 bases are shared with TRBD2. The CDR3 has 15 residues. In germline, CDR1 is SGHNT, CDR2 YYREEE (reference sequence). The J segment lost 6 bases and the V segment lost 2 bases, leaving 2 bases of the junction unmatched. The CDR3 sequence: CASSLLAGGLNEQFF. Written as DNA, the CDR3 is TGTGCCAGCAGCTTACTAGCGGGGGGGCTCAATGAGCAGTTCTTC.

The rearrangement joins TRBV15 to TRBJ2-7; 8 bases are shared with TRBD1. CDR1 LNHNV and CDR2 YYDKDF come from the germline V gene (reference sequence). V lost 3 bases and J lost 4; bases outside the gene matches: 2. The CDR3 is made up of 13 amino acids. In DNA, the CDR3 is TGTGCCACCAGCAGCGACAGGGGTTACGAGCAGTACTTC. Residues: CATSSDRGYEQYF.

CDR3 loop: CASKFGTAENYGYTF. In nucleotides, the CDR3 is TGTGCCAGCAAGTTCGGGACAGCAGAAAACTATGGCTACACCTTC. The chain recombines TRBV19 with TRBJ1-2; 7 bases are a match to TRBD1. Germline V gene lookup returns CDR1 LNHDA and CDR2 SQIVND (reference sequence). The CDR3 sequence is 15 residues long. Trimming took 9 bases from V and 2 from J; bases not matched to a gene: 12.

The V and J genes are TRBV13 and TRBJ2-1, with TRBD2 matching 7 bases. The length of the CDR3 is 13 residues. Germline CDR1 and CDR2: PRHDT and FYEKMQ (reference sequence). V gave up 1 base and J gave up 10 bases; unmatched junction bases: 4. CDR3 bases: TGTGCCAGCAGCTTAGTTCGGCGGGAGGAGCAGTTCTTC. This codes for CASSLVRREEQFF.

In DNA, the CDR3 is TGTGCCAGCAGTTTATGGGGGGCGGGAGTGGATACGCAGTATTTT. As protein: CASSLWGAGVDTQYF. The chain couples TRBV27 to TRBJ2-3, with D possibly being TRBD2 (7 bases). V dropped 1 base and J dropped 6 bases, with 14 bases sitting between them. This CDR3 comprises 15 residues. CDR1 and CDR2 (germline): MNHEY, SMNVEV (reference sequence).

V and J are TRBV11-2 and TRBJ1-2; 8 nucleotides agree with TRBD1. Germline V CDR1 and CDR2: SGHAT, FQNNGV. Germline trimming cut 1 base from V and 6 bases from J; bases unmatched to any gene: 7. This CDR3 comprises 15 residues. The CDR3 sequence is CASSLAQGARDGYTF. CDR3 nucleotides: TGTGCCAGCAGCTTAGCTCAGGGGGCACGGGATGGCTACACCTTC.

The chain uses TRBV27 and TRBJ1-5; 7 bases line up with TRBD1. The CDR3 runs 13 residues. CDR1 and CDR2 (germline): MNHEY, SMNVEV (reference sequence). V shed 8 bases and J 5 bases; nucleotides not matched to a gene: 6. CDR3 residues: CASGKGADQPQHF. Here the CDR3 DNA reads TGTGCCAGCGGGAAGGGGGCTGATCAGCCCCAGCATTTT.

This rearrangement joins TRBV27 to TRBJ2-7; 7 bases fit TRBD1. This CDR3 has 13 amino acids. J gave up 2 bases and V 8 bases, and 6 bases lay outside the gene matches. Germline assignment: CDR1 MNHEY and CDR2 SMNVEV (reference sequence). The CDR3 spells CASGAGGPYEQYF. The CDR3 region has the DNA TGTGCCAGCGGGGCAGGGGGACCCTACGAGCAGTACTTC.

This sequence joins TRBV28 and TRBJ2-7; possibly TRBD1 for D (5 bases). In germline, CDR1 is MDHEN, CDR2 SYDVKM. The CDR3 has 12 residues. V gave up 7 bases and J gave up 7 bases, with 14 bases separating them. The CDR3 DNA reads as TGTGCCAGCAATCTTTCCCAGGGTGAGCAGTACTTC. Translation: CASNLSQGEQYF.

This clone was counted once. V usage is TRBV5-1 and J usage is TRBJ2-3, with 8 bases fitting TRBD1. Germline V lookup: CDR1 SGHRS, CDR2 YFSETQ. With 5 bases clipped from V and 2 bases from J, the junction kept 4 bases outside the gene matches. The CDR3 covers 14 residues. This chain's CDR3 is CASSQDRVTDTQYF. The CDR3 DNA sequence: TGCGCCAGCAGTCAGGACAGGGTCACAGATACGCAGTATTTT.

The rearrangement uses TRBV5-4 and TRBJ1-1; D may be TRBD1 (5 bases). Germline loops: CDR1 SGHNT, CDR2 YYREEE (reference sequence). This CDR3 has 15 amino acids. V was cut by 0 bases and J by 1 base, with 10 bases left in between. This CDR3 is CASSLVGGSNTEAFF. The CDR3 DNA follows: TGTGCCAGCAGCTTGGTCGGGGGATCGAACACTGAAGCTTTCTTT.

CDR3 region: CAISGPWGKTDTGELFF. CDR3 nucleotides: TGTGCCATCAGTGGGCCCTGGGGCAAAACTGACACCGGGGAGCTGTTTTTT. The V gene is TRBV10-3, the J gene TRBJ2-2, with D maybe TRBD1 (5 bases). The CDR3 totals 17 residues. The V end lost 4 bases, the J end lost 3 bases, and 18 bases lay between the germline ends. CDR1 ENHRY and CDR2 SYGVKD come from the germline V gene.

This clone was observed a single time. The V and J genes are TRBV5-3 and TRBJ2-3; 11 nucleotides line up with TRBD2. TRBV5-3 is an open reading frame, and its role is uncertain. V lost 4 bases and J lost 2; bases outside the gene matches: 3. The CDR3 sequence is 15 residues long. The CDR3 loop is CARSLAGGTTDTQYF. CDR3 DNA: TGTGCCAGAAGCCTAGCGGGAGGCACCACAGATACGCAGTATTTT.

The chain has TRBV2 and TRBJ1-3; D is perhaps TRBD1 (6 bases). The V end was cut by 2 bases, the J end by 7 bases, with 15 bases between. CDR3 length: 15 amino acids. CDR1 is SNHLY and CDR2 is FYNNEI in the germline V gene. The CDR3, as DNA: TGTGCCAGCAGTGAACGAGTGACAGGAAGGAACACCATATATTTT. Its translation: CASSERVTGRNTIYF.

The rearrangement joins TRBV6-5 to TRBJ2-1; 8 bases agree with TRBD1. The germline gives CDR1 MNHEY, CDR2 SVGAGI. V dropped 7 bases and J dropped 5; count of bases not matched to a gene: 7. This CDR3 has 14 residues. CDR3 residues: CASTWTGIHNEQFF. CDR3 coding DNA: TGTGCCAGCACTTGGACAGGGATCCACAATGAGCAGTTCTTC.

The chain employs TRBV7-2 and TRBJ2-1; D not resolved. The germline V and J ends were trimmed by 1 base and 9 bases, with 13 bases remaining between them. Germline CDR1 and CDR2: SGHTA and FQGNSA. The CDR3 is 14 amino acids. CDR3 sequence: CASSLVPSFTEQFF. The CDR3 bases are TGTGCCAGCAGCTTAGTGCCTAGTTTTACTGAGCAGTTCTTC.

This chain uses TRBV27 with TRBJ1-3; TRBD1 might be the D (6 bases). CDR1 is MNHEY, CDR2 SMNVEV, per germline (reference sequence). The V end lost 4 bases, the J end lost 0 bases, and 25 bases lay between the germline ends. The CDR3 sequence is 20 residues long. The CDR3 here is CASSSLPGHISALSGNTIYF. The CDR3 DNA is TGTGCCAGCAGTTCGCTCCCGGGACATATTTCCGCCCTCTCTGGAAACACCATATATTTT.

The chain joins TRBV27 to TRBJ2-2; D not certain. CDR3 length: 19 residues. V was clipped by 4 bases and J by 4 bases, with 25 bases between them. The germline gives CDR1 MNHEY, CDR2 SMNVEV (reference sequence). The CDR3 nucleotides read TGTGCCAGCAGTTCCGCAACCCTAACAGATATGGGTTTCACCGGGGAGCTGTTTTTT. Its protein is CASSSATLTDMGFTGELFF.

The rearrangement links TRBV10-3 to TRBJ1-2; possibly TRBD1 for D (6 bases). V was clipped by 6 bases and J by 6 bases, with 14 bases between them. The CDR3 contains 13 residues. The germline CDR1 and CDR2 sequences are ENHRY and SYGVKD. The CDR3 here is CAISELTGHGYTF. The CDR3 DNA follows: TGTGCCATCAGCGAGCTCACAGGGCATGGCTACACCTTC.

V and J are TRBV19 and TRBJ1-5, with 9 bases aligning to TRBD1. CDR3 length: 15 residues. Germline V gives CDR1 LNHDA, CDR2 SQIVND (reference sequence). Trimming removed 5 bases from V and 1 base from J; junction bases left unmatched: 3. CDR3: CASSSGTGSNQPQHF. The CDR3 DNA sequence: TGTGCCAGTAGTTCCGGGACAGGGAGCAATCAGCCCCAGCATTTT.

This chain links TRBV7-2 with TRBJ1-1; D possibly corresponds to TRBD1 (5 bases). This CDR3 spans 16 amino acids. The V gene lost 1 base and the J gene lost 3 bases, with 15 bases spanning the gap. Germline CDR1 reads SGHTA; CDR2 reads FQGNSA. The chain's CDR3 is CASSLVSRGGDTEAFF. The CDR3 DNA reads as TGTGCCAGCAGCTTAGTTTCACGGGGAGGGGACACTGAAGCTTTCTTT.